A single T cell receptor beta chain is shown here with its context. The repertoire was sequenced with immunoSEQ multiplex PCR; TCRdb's copy has only in-frame clones and lacks some. The data contain roughly 200,000 clones, around 85% of them singletons. The source of the sample is a study of blood T cell repertoires in COVID-19. From germline, CDR1 is SGHRS and CDR2 YFSETQ. Trimming removed 4 bases from V and 6 bases from J; junction bases left unmatched: 6. The CDR3 is 14 residues long. This receptor was obtained from a man aged 35 to 55 who had recovered from COVID-19. The rearrangement links TRBV5-1 to TRBJ1-2; 10 nucleotides match TRBD1. Source material: PBMCs or T cells enriched from blood (not recorded which). The CDR3 here is CASSTTGGFDGYTF. CDR3 in DNA: TGCGCCAGCAGCACGACAGGGGGCTTCGATGGCTACACCTTC.